The present T cell receptor beta chain was sequenced within a study of CD8 T cells in ankylosing spondylitis. Quantitative 5'-RACE with molecular barcodes generated TCR beta libraries. TCRdb reprocessed the 5' RACE reads with MiXCR, giving one entry per CDR3 protein. Altogether around 150,000 distinct CDR3 sequences are present, about 9.9% being singletons, with the ten largest covering about 28%. In regard to this clonotype: As yet, its antigen is unknown.

Deletions cut 1 base from V and 1 base from J, with 11 bases between. The CDR3 sequence is 16 residues long. Germline values: CDR1 MGHRA, CDR2 YSYEKL. General observations from the study: Ankylosing spondylitis blood appeared to be characterized by a TCR beta motif of about 8 highly homologous variants. Reactive arthritis synovial fluid and blood were previously reported to contain some motif variants. Disease-linked clones reportedly showed significant enrichment in matched ankylosing spondylitis synovial fluid.

This TCR derives from a male donor with ankylosing spondylitis or in good health (not recorded which). Sample: blood, either unsorted or a sorted T cell fraction (not recorded which). This chain connects TRBV4-1 to TRBJ1-5; D is ambiguous. As DNA, the CDR3 is TGCGCCAGCAGCCAAGGTCAGACGCCAAGCAATCAGCCCCAGCATTTT. Protein: CASSQGQTPSNQPQHF.